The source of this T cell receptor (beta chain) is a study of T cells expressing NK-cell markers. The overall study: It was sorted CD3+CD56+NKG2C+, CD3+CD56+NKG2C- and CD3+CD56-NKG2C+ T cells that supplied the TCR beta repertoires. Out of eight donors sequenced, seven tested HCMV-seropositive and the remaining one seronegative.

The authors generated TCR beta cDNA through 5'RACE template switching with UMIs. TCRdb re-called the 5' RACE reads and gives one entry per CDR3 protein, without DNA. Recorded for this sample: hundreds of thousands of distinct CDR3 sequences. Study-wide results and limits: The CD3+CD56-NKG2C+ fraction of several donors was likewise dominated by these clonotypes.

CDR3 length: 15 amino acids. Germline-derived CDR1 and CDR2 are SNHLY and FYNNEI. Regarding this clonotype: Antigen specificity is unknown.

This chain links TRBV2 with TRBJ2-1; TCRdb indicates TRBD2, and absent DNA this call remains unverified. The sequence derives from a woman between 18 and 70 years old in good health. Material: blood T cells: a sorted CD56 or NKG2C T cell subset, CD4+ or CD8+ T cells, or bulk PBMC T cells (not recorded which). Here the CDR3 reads CASSEGGGSLDEQFF.